This entry describes one TCR beta chain. The data were obtained in a study of blood T cell repertoires in COVID-19. The overall study: PBMCs, B-cell-depleted T cells, or T cells were the source of the cDNA or gDNA that made up the material.

Participants reported their clinical history, and cohort assignment relied on those reports. Exposed study participants had met a COVID-19 case within 2 weeks before entry. In the authors' workflow: Reference gene primers were amplified, and this amplification served to estimate nucleated cell counts. The data were produced by immunoSEQ multiplex PCR, yet TCRdb's version contains in-frame clones alone and is incomplete. The V and J calls and clone size were taken over from that table, and D and trimming were inferred from the DNA. The repertoire holds 350,000 to 500,000 clones, with more than 70% as singletons. The CDR3 length is 13 residues. Germline V gene data show CDR1 as MDHEN and CDR2 as SYDVKM. The V segment lost 6 bases and the J segment 2 bases; nucleotides outside the gene matches: 3.

The chain links TRBV28 to TRBJ1-2, with 7 bases aligning to TRBD1. The sequence came from a woman younger than 30 who had been exposed to COVID-19. What was sequenced was PBMCs or T cells enriched from blood (not recorded which). CDR3 DNA: TGTGCCAGCAGCGGGACAGCGAACTATGGCTACACCTTC. This encodes CASSGTANYGYTF.